The rows below give T cell receptor beta chains drawn from one sample of a study of CD8 T cells in Susac syndrome. TCRdb itself ran the immunoSEQ multiplex PCR reads through MiXCR, one entry per CDR3 protein. The sample holds 90,000 or so distinct CDR3 sequences, 85% to 95% seen once. Sequencing was performed on CD8+ T cells from PBMCs. The receptors were gathered from a human donor in good health. Each CDR3 is given with its conserved first and last residue. The order of the fields is V gene, D gene, clone size, J gene, CDR3 DNA, CDR3 protein. A D gene is named only where the DNA matches it firmly. The size entry is marked missing in some rows and otherwise reads once, few, many or a size class.

V: TRBV2
D: TRBD2
size: .
J: TRBJ2-5
DNA: TGTGCCAGCAGTGATTACAGCGGGGTGGGAGAGACCCAGTACTTC
CDR3: CASSDYSGVGETQYF

V: TRBV27
D: .
size: once
J: TRBJ2-3
DNA: TGTGCCAGCAGTCAGGGTGGGGCGCAGTATTTT
CDR3: CASSQGGAQYF

V: TRBV20-1
D: .
size: .
J: TRBJ1-5
DNA: TGCAGTGCTAGATTGAGGGGAACGGGGTTTGGGGATCCTTATAGCAATCAGCCCCAGCATTTT
CDR3: CSARLRGTGFGDPYSNQPQHF

V: TRBV5-4
D: .
size: once
J: TRBJ1-2
DNA: TGTGCCAGCAGCCCGGACCGAAGCTCATATGGCTACACCTTC
CDR3: CASSPDRSSYGYTF

V: TRBV19
D: .
size: .
J: TRBJ2-1
DNA: TGTGCCAGTAGTATAGGGGTTCTCAATGAGCAGTTCTTC
CDR3: CASSIGVLNEQFF

V: TRBV29-1
D: .
size: few
J: TRBJ1-2
DNA: TGCAGCGCCCGAATGGACTGGGACGGGGGCTACACCTTC
CDR3: CSARMDWDGGYTF

V: TRBV5-4
D: TRBD1
size: once
J: TRBJ2-7
DNA: TGTGCCAGCAGCCCCGGACAGGCCGGCTACGAGCAGTACTTC
CDR3: CASSPGQAGYEQYF

V: TRBV4-1
D: TRBD2
size: .
J: TRBJ2-5
DNA: TGCGCCAGCAGCCACCTAGCGGGGGGTGGAGAGACCCAGTACTTC
CDR3: CASSHLAGGGETQYF

V: TRBV7-9
D: .
size: .
J: TRBJ1-1
DNA: TGTGCCAGCAGCCACCAGTCTGAAGCTTTCTTT
CDR3: CASSHQSEAFF

V: TRBV5-1
D: .
size: .
J: TRBJ1-1
DNA: TGCGCCAGCAGCCTGGGACGACTCACTGAAGCTTTCTTT
CDR3: CASSLGRLTEAFF

V: TRBV20-1
D: .
size: .
J: TRBJ2-7
DNA: TGCAGTGCTAGAGGGGGCGGGGCAGTTCCCTACGAGCAGTACTTC
CDR3: CSARGGGAVPYEQYF

V: TRBV19
D: .
size: once
J: TRBJ2-5
DNA: TGTGCCAGTAGTATAGGGGGGGGGCTCCAAGAGACCCAGTACTTC
CDR3: CASSIGGGLQETQYF

V: TRBV2
D: .
size: .
J: TRBJ1-6
DNA: TGTGCCAGCAGTGAGGACGGATCGGTACCCCTCCACTTT
CDR3: CASSEDGSVPLHF

V: TRBV11-2
D: TRBD2
size: .
J: TRBJ2-3
DNA: TGTGCCAGCAGCAAAGGGACTAGCGGGCCCACAGATACGCAGTATTTT
CDR3: CASSKGTSGPTDTQYF

V: TRBV5-6
D: .
size: .
J: TRBJ2-7
DNA: TGTGCCAGCAGCTTGGGCTCTTCCTACGAGCAGTACTTC
CDR3: CASSLGSSYEQYF

V: TRBV12-5
D: .
size: .
J: TRBJ2-3
DNA: TGTGCTAGTGGCCCGGATGCAGATACGCAGTATTTT
CDR3: CASGPDADTQYF

V: TRBV12-3/TRBV12-4
D: TRBD1
size: .
J: TRBJ2-6
DNA: TGTGCCAGCAGAGCCGGGACAGGGAATGGTGGGGCCAACGTCCTGACTTTC
CDR3: CASRAGTGNGGANVLTF

V: TRBV29-1
D: TRBD1
size: few
J: TRBJ2-7
DNA: TGCAGCGTTGAAATCTCGAGGGGGCAGCCCTACGAGCAGTACTTC
CDR3: CSVEISRGQPYEQYF